Each of the 7 T cell receptor beta chains below was sequenced from the same sample in a study of blood T cell repertoires in COVID-19. TCRdb's table, derived via immunoSEQ multiplex PCR, lists solely in-frame clones and lacks some. The sample has 150,000 to 200,000 clones; approximately 90% are singletons. Sample: peripheral blood. The receptor set was obtained from a man aged 18 to 29 who had recovered from COVID-19.

The chain employs TRBV7-2 and TRBJ2-7; tentative D call: TRBD1 (5 bases). The germline V and J ends were trimmed by 4 bases and 5 bases, with 15 bases remaining between them. Germline V gene lookup returns CDR1 SGHTA and CDR2 FQGNSA. The CDR3 covers 14 residues. The CDR3 loop reads CASSSGQYLHEQYF. CDR3 sequence (DNA): TGTGCCAGCAGCTCTGGACAATACCTCCACGAGCAGTACTTC. Looking up the rest from reference TRBV7-2 and TRBJ2-7 gives the full variable domain: GAGVSQSPSNKVTEKGKDVELRCDPISGHTALYWYRQSLGQGLEFLIYFQGNSAPDKSGLPSDRFSAERTGGSVSTLTIQRTQQEDSAVYLCASSSGQYLHEQYFGPGTRLTVT.

The chain combines TRBV15 with TRBJ2-3; 10 positions agree with TRBD2. With 3 bases clipped from V and 4 bases from J, the junction kept 16 bases outside the gene matches. Germline loops: CDR1 LNHNV, CDR2 YYDKDF (reference sequence). The CDR3 is 19 residues long. This chain's CDR3 is CATSRVAVLAGGGSDTQYF. In DNA, the CDR3 is TGTGCCACCAGCAGGGTTGCCGTGTTAGCGGGAGGTGGGTCAGATACGCAGTATTTT.

This chain uses TRBV7-8 with TRBJ2-7, with D tentatively TRBD2 (6 bases). The CDR3 spans 15 residues. Trimming pared 3 bases from V and 2 bases from J, leaving 14 bases between. The germline CDR1 and CDR2 sequences are SGHVS and FQNEAQ. The CDR3 DNA follows: TGTGCCAGCAGCTTGGGCCGGGGGACCCCCTACGAGCAGTACTTC. It translates to CASSLGRGTPYEQYF.

The CDR3 spells CASSYFPLDRFSYEQYF. DNA of the CDR3: TGTGCCAGCAGTTACTTTCCTCTGGACAGGTTCTCCTACGAGCAGTACTTC. This chain connects TRBV6-2 or TRBV6-3 to TRBJ2-7; 7 nucleotides line up with TRBD1. The CDR3 loop spans 17 amino acids. The germline V gene has CDR1 MNHEY and CDR2 SVGEGT. V trimming: 1 base; J trimming: 0 bases; junction bases outside the gene matches: 9.

The CDR3 spells CASSDRGRTEAFF. The CDR3, as DNA: TGTGCCAGCAGTGATCGCGGTAGAACTGAAGCTTTCTTT. V usage is TRBV6-1 and J usage is TRBJ1-1; D uncertain. From germline, CDR1 is MNHNS and CDR2 SASEGT. The V end was cut by 3 bases, the J end by 5 bases, with 10 bases between. The CDR3 has 13 amino acids.

The chain recombines TRBV2 with TRBJ2-1, with 14 bases lining up with TRBD2. The V gene's germline CDR1 is SNHLY and CDR2 FYNNEI. With 11 bases clipped from V and 7 bases from J, the junction kept 4 bases outside the gene matches. The CDR3 runs 13 residues. CDR3 region: CADGLAGGNEQFF. The CDR3 DNA reads as TGTGCCGACGGACTAGCGGGAGGTAATGAGCAGTTCTTC.

The chain's CDR3 is CASSTGKKVSTEAFF. The CDR3, as DNA: TGTGCCAGCTCTACAGGGAAGAAGGTTTCGACTGAAGCTTTCTTT. The chain couples TRBV18 to TRBJ1-1; perhaps TRBD1 as D (6 bases). Trimming removed 6 bases at V and 5 bases at J, with 19 bases between. This CDR3 spans 15 amino acids. CDR1 is KGHSH, CDR2 LQKENI, per germline.